This TCR beta chain was sequenced in a study of Ad26.COV2.S vaccination and SARS-CoV-2 variants (dated by TCRdb to the early 2020s). For the study in its entirety: TCRbeta repertoire sequencing served as the tool for gauging how specific and how broad the SARS-CoV-2-reactive T cell receptors were following Ad26.COV2.S vaccination. The TCR-sequenced set comprised approximately 30 samples: some 19 Ad26.COV2.S vaccine recipients, 5 placebo recipients and 8 SARS-CoV-2 convalescent individuals. Paper-wide results and their limitations: It was noted by the authors that total T cell responses may have been underestimated by the TCR breadth and depth analyses. Non-spike TCR breadth was comparable between vaccine and placebo recipients, consistent with the vaccine containing only spike. Higher spike-specific TCR breadth was observed in Ad26.COV2.S recipients than in placebo recipients (P = 0.0014). After vaccination, spike-specific CD8+ and CD4+ T cell responses were reported to show substantial breadth.

Looking up the germline V gene yields CDR1 MNHEY and CDR2 SVGAGI. The cysteine opens and the phenylalanine closes a CDR3 of 12 amino acids. The retained sequence is limited to the CDR3, 36 bases, with the frame set at the first base. Trimming accounts for 6 bases at V and 2 bases at J, while the number of junction bases matched to no gene is 0. In the case of this clone: Its antigen is currently not known. No much larger clonotype is one base removed from it; base qualities were not supplied.

The immunoSEQ Assay was used to sequence TCRbeta CDR3 regions. After extraction, genomic DNA underwent amplification by bias-controlled multiplex PCR, followed by high-throughput sequencing. Per the source publication's procedure: Collapsing and filtering of sequences were performed to quantify the absolute abundance of each unique TCRbeta CDR3 region. T cell fraction was estimated by normalizing TCRbeta template counts to usable DNA, which was measured by amplifying reference genes present in all nucleated cells. Repertoire TCRs were annotated as SARS-CoV-2-specific by exact matching of V gene, CDR3 amino acid sequence and J gene to a known reactive TCR set. The reference SARS-CoV-2 TCR set came from MIRA and was filtered for enrichment in COVID-19-positive ImmuneCODE repertoires, removing public or cross-reactive TCRs. Using the MIRA antigens, annotated TCRs were further analysed by specific ORF or by position within an ORF. Depth was the summed frequency of annotated unique rearrangements, while breadth was defined as annotated unique rearrangements over total unique productive rearrangements. Two-sided Wilcoxon rank-sum tests were applied when comparing TCR breadth between groups. TCRdb obtained this table from immuneACCESS and retained in-frame rearrangements with V and J assigned. These tables miss some clones; where compared with another copy, unresolved V genes account for less than half of the shortfall, and the remainder is unexplained. From that table come the V and J calls and clone size; the DNA was used to work out D and trimming. For this sample there are 87,000 or so clones; roughly 85% appear just once. 15% to 20% of the sample belongs to the ten largest clones.

This sample's time point label indicates: individuals recovered from natural SARS-CoV-2 infection. Sequencing used peripheral blood, obtained after recovery from COVID-19. The rearrangement joined TRBV6-5 to TRBJ2-7; TRBD2 fits 8 bases in the junction. This receptor was identified in a human donor who had recovered from COVID-19. The CDR3 region has the sequence CASSGRAYEQYF. The DNA sequence reads TGTGCCAGCAGCGGGAGGGCCTACGAGCAGTACTTC.